The 8 T cell receptor beta chains listed next were all sequenced from one sample in a study of T cells after yellow fever vaccination. TCRdb independently ran MiXCR on the 5' RACE reads; one entry per CDR3 protein. The sample carries 200,000 to 300,000 distinct CDR3 sequences, 6.5% to 7.5% recorded once. This sample comprised CD4+ T cells sorted from PBMCs, obtained on the day of the yellow fever booster vaccination. The receptor set was obtained from a man in his thirties or forties who received the YFV17D yellow fever vaccine.

The rearrangement links TRBV18 to TRBJ2-1; D perhaps matches TRBD1 (5 bases). The CDR3 covers 16 residues. The V gene lost 5 bases and the J gene lost 5 bases, with 19 bases spanning the gap. Per the germline V gene, CDR1 is KGHSH and CDR2 is LQKENI. The CDR3 is CASSTAPRALHNEQFF. In DNA, the CDR3 is TGTGCCAGCTCAACAGCCCCCAGGGCTCTCCACAATGAGCAGTTCTTC.

The chain is built from TRBV6-5 and TRBJ1-2; D not certain. Between the trimmed V and J ends, which lost 7 bases and 2 bases, there was a span of 17 bases. The CDR3 totals 15 residues. Germline lookup yields CDR1 MNHEY and CDR2 SVGAGI. The DNA for the CDR3 is TGTGCCAGCAACCCAACCCCACACGGAAACTATGGCTACACCTTC. It specifies CASNPTPHGNYGYTF.

This clonotype showed up just a few times. This chain connects TRBV7-2 to TRBJ2-1; 7 nucleotides align to TRBD1. V was pared by 1 base and J by 3 bases, with 6 bases of the junction left unmatched. CDR1 and CDR2 from the germline V gene are SGHTA and FQGNSA. The CDR3 covers 16 residues. The CDR3 nucleotides read TGTGCCAGCAGCTTAGTGGTCAGGGGGTTCTACAATGAGCAGTTCTTC. It is translated as CASSLVVRGFYNEQFF. Full variable domain (missing parts from reference TRBV7-2 and TRBJ2-1): GAGVSQSPSNKVTEKGKDVELRCDPISGHTALYWYRQSLGQGLEFLIYFQGNSAPDKSGLPSDRFSAERTGGSVSTLTIQRTQQEDSAVYLCASSLVVRGFYNEQFFGPGTRLTVL.

There are many counts of this clonotype. The chain links TRBV7-2 to TRBJ2-5; TRBD1 matches at 7 bases. CDR1 and CDR2 (germline): SGHTA, FQGNSA. The V and J ends lost 0 bases and 2 bases, in that order; junction bases with no gene match: 6. The CDR3 has 16 amino acids. CDR3 DNA: TGTGCCAGCAGCTTAGCGATAGCCAGGGGGCAAGAGACCCAGTACTTC. It translates to CASSLAIARGQETQYF.

V gene TRBV27 combines with J gene TRBJ2-3, with D unclear. The V end lost 4 bases, the J end lost 9 bases, and 17 bases lay between the germline ends. The CDR3 consists of 14 residues. Germline CDR1 MNHEY, CDR2 SMNVEV (reference sequence). In nucleotides, the CDR3 is TGTGCCAGCAGTTCCGCCGGTTCCGGCGACACGCAGTATTTT. As protein: CASSSAGSGDTQYF.

This clonotype was observed a handful of times. The chain links TRBV20-1 to TRBJ1-4; 11 bases match TRBD1. CDR1 and CDR2 (germline): DFQATT, SNEGSKA (reference sequence). The J segment lost 3 bases and the V segment lost 7 bases, leaving 4 bases of the junction unmatched. CDR3 length: 14 residues. The CDR3 loop is CSGTGGGSNEKLFF. CDR3 sequence (DNA): TGCAGTGGGACAGGGGGCGGATCTAATGAAAAACTGTTTTTT.

This clonotype has a handful of counts. The chain joins TRBV12-3 or TRBV12-4 to TRBJ1-5, with D unclear. V was pared by 3 bases and J by 0 bases, with 18 bases between. This CDR3 region has 18 residues. CDR3 protein: CASSFIGQVLDSNQPQHF. CDR3 coding DNA: TGTGCCAGCAGTTTTATCGGCCAGGTTCTGGATAGCAATCAGCCCCAGCATTTT.

The chain combines TRBV30 with TRBJ2-7; the D gene is possibly TRBD1 (5 bases). CDR3 length equals 15 residues. V lost 0 bases and J 1 base, leaving 13 bases between the germline ends. Germline-derived CDR1 and CDR2 are GTSNPN and SVGIG (reference sequence). The CDR3 loop is CAWSVGRTRSYEQYF. CDR3 nucleotide sequence: TGTGCCTGGAGTGTTGGTAGGACACGTTCCTACGAGCAGTACTTC. Full variable domain (outside the CDR3, taken from reference TRBV30 and TRBJ2-7): SQTIHQWPATLVQPVGSPLSLECTVEGTSNPNLYWYRQAAGRGLQLLFYSVGIGQISSEVPQNLSASRPQDRQFILSSKKLLLSDSGFYLCAWSVGRTRSYEQYFGPGTRLTVT.